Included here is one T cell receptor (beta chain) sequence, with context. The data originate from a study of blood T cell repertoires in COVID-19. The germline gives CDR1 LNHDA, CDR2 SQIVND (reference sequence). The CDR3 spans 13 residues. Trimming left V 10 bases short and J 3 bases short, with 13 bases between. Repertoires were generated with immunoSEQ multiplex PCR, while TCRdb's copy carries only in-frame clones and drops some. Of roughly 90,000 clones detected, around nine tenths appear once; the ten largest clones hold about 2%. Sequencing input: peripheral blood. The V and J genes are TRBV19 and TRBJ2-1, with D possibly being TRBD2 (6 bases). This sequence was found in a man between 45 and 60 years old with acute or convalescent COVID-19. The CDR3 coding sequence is TGTGCCACTCTTAGCGGCCACTACAATGAGCAGTTCTTC. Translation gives CATLSGHYNEQFF.